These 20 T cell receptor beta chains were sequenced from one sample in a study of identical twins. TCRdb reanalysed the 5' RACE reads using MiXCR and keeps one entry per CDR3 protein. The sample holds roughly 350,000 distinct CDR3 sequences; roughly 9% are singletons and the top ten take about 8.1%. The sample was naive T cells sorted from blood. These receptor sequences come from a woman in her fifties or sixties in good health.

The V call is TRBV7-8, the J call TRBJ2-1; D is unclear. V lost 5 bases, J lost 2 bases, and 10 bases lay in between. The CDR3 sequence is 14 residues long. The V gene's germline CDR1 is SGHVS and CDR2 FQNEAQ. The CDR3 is CASSNPAPYNEQFF. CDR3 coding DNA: TGTGCCAGCAGCAACCCGGCTCCCTACAATGAGCAGTTCTTC. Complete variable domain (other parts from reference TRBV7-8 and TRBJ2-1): GAGVSQSPRYKVAKRGQDVALRCDPISGHVSLFWYQQALGQGPEFLTYFQNEAQLDKSGLPSDRFFAERPEGSVSTLKIQRTQQEDSAVYLCASSNPAPYNEQFFGPGTRLTVL.

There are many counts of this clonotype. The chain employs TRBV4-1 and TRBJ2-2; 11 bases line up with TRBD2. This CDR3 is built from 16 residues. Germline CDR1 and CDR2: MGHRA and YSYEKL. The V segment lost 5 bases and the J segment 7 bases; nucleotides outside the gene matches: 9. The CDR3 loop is CASSSLLAGVHGELFF. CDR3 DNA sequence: TGCGCCAGCAGCTCCCTACTAGCGGGAGTACACGGGGAGCTGTTTTTT.

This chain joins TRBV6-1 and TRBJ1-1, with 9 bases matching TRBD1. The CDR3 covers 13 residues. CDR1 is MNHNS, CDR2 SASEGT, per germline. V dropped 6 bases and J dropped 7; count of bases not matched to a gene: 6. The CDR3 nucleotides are TGTGCCAGCAGGCCGACAGGGGGGGGTGAAGCTTTCTTT. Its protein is CASRPTGGGEAFF.

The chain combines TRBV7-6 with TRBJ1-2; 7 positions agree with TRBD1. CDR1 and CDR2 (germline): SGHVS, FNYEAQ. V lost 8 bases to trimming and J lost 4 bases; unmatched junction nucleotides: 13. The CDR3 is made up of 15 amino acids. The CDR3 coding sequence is TGTGCCAGCCGAGCAGGGGGTCAGGGCAGCTATGGCTACACCTTC. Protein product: CASRAGGQGSYGYTF.

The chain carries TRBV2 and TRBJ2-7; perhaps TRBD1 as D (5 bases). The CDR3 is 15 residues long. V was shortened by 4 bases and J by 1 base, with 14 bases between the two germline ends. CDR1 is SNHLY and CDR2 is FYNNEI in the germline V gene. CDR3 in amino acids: CASSGSRQKSYEQYV. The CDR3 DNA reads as TGTGCCAGCAGTGGATCTAGACAGAAATCCTACGAGCAGTACGTC.

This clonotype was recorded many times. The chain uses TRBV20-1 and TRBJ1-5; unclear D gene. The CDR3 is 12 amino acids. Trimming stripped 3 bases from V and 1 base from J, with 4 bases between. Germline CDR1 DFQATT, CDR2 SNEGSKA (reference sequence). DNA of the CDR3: TGCAGTGCTAGGCCCAGCAATCAGCCCCAGCATTTT. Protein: CSARPSNQPQHF.

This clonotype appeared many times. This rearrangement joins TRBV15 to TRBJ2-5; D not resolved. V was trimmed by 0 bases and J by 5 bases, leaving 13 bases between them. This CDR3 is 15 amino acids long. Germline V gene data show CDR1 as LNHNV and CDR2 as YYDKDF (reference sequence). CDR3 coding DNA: TGTGCCACCAGCAGAGAATTCGGTTTTGGGGAGACCCAGTACTTC. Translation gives CATSREFGFGETQYF. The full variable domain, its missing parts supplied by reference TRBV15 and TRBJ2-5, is DAMVIQNPRYQVTQFGKPVTLSCSQTLNHNVMYWYQQKSSQAPKLLFHYYDKDFNNEADTPDNFQSRRPNTSFCFLDIRSPGLGDTAMYLCATSREFGFGETQYFGPGTRLLVL.

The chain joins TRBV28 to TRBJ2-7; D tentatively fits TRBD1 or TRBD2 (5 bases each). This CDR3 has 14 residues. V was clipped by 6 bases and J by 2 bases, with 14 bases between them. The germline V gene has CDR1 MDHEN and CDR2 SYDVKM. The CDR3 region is CASRTTGAPYEQYV. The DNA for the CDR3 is TGTGCCAGCAGAACTACCGGGGCACCCTACGAGCAGTACGTC.

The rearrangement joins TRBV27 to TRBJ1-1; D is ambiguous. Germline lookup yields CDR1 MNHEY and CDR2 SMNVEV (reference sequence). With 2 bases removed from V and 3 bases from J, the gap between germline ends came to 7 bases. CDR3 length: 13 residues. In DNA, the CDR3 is TGTGCCAGCAGTTTAACCCAAGACACTGAAGCTTTCTTT. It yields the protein CASSLTQDTEAFF.

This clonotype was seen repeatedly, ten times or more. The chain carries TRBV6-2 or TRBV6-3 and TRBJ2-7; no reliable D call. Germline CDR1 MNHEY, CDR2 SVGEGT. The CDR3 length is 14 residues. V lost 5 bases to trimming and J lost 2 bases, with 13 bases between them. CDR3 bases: TGTGCCAGCAGTAGTCCGGGCCTGACCTACGAGCAGTACTTC. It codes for CASSSPGLTYEQYF.

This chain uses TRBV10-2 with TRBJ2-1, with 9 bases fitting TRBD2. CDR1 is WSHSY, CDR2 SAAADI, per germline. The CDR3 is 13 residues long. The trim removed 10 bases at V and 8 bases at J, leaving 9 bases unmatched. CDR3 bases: TGCGCCAACAACGCGGGAGGGCTGTATGAGCAGTTCTTC. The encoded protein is CANNAGGLYEQFF.

The DNA for the CDR3 is TGCAGTGCCTTCGGACAGCCAGAAGCTTTCTTT. It is translated as CSAFGQPEAFF. The chain couples TRBV20-1 to TRBJ1-1, with D perhaps matching TRBD1 (6 bases). The CDR3 is 11 residues long. V shed 6 bases and J shed 8 bases, with 13 bases lying between them. Looked up from germline, CDR1 is DFQATT and CDR2 is SNEGSKA (reference sequence).

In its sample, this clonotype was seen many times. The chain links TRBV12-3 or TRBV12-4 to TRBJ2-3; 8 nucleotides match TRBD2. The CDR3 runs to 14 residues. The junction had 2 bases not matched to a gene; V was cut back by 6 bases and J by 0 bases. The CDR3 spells CASRPSGSTDTQYF. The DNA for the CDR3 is TGTGCCAGCAGACCTAGCGGGAGCACAGATACGCAGTATTTT.

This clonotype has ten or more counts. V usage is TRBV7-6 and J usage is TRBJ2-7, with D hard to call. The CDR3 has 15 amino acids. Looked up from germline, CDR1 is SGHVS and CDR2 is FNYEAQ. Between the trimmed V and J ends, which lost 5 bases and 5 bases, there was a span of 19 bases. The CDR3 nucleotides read TGTGCCAGCAGCCCGGACCAAACTTCGCGTCACGAGCAGTACTTC. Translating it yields CASSPDQTSRHEQYF.

The DNA of the CDR3 is TGCAGCAATAGCGCGTATACGCAGTATTTT. Amino acid sequence: CSNSAYTQYF. This chain links TRBV29-1 with TRBJ2-3; weak D call: TRBD2 (5 bases). This CDR3 spans 10 amino acids. V was shortened by 8 bases and J by 7 bases, with 10 bases between the two germline ends. Germline lookup yields CDR1 SQVTM and CDR2 ANQGSEA.

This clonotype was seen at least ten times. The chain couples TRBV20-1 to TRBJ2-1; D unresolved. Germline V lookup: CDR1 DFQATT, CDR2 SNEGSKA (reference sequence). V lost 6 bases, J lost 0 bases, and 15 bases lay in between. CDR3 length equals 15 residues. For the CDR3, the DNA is TGCAGTGCCCGAGGTGGGCGGAGCTCCTACAATGAGCAGTTCTTC. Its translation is CSARGGRSSYNEQFF.

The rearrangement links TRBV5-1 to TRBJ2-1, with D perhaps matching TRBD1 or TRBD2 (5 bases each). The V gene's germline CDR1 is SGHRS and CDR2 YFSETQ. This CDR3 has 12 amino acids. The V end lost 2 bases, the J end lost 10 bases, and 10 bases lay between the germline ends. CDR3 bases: TGCGCCAGCAGCTTTACCAGGGACGAGCAGTTCTTC. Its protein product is CASSFTRDEQFF.

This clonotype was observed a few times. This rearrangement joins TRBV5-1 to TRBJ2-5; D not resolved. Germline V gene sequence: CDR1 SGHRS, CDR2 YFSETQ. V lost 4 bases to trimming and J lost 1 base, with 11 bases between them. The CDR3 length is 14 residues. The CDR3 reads CASSPGGAQETQYF. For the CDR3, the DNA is TGCGCCAGCAGCCCTGGTGGCGCCCAAGAGACCCAGTACTTC.

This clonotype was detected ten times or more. The DNA for the CDR3 is TGCGCCAGCAGCGTAGCGGGAGAGAGCTCCTACAATGAGCAGTTCTTC. Amino acid sequence: CASSVAGESSYNEQFF. The genes are TRBV5-1 and TRBJ2-1; TRBD2 matches at 9 bases. V was clipped by 4 bases and J by 0 bases; unmatched bases: 5. This CDR3 is 16 amino acids long. The germline CDR1 and CDR2 sequences are SGHRS and YFSETQ.

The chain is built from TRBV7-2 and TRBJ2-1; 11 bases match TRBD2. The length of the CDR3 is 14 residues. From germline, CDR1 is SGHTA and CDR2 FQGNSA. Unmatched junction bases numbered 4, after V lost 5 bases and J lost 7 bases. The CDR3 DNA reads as TGTGCCAGCAGCCTGACTAGCGGGATAAATGAGCAGTTCTTC. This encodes CASSLTSGINEQFF. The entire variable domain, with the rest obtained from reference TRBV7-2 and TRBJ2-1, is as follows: GAGVSQSPSNKVTEKGKDVELRCDPISGHTALYWYRQSLGQGLEFLIYFQGNSAPDKSGLPSDRFSAERTGGSVSTLTIQRTQQEDSAVYLCASSLTSGINEQFFGPGTRLTVL.